Shown below are 17 T cell receptor beta chains from a single sample sequenced in a study of T cell changes during pregnancy in multiple sclerosis. The protocol was immunoSEQ multiplex PCR, while the TCRdb copy is restricted to in-frame clones and leaves out a portion. Found here are around 47,000 clones, 90% to 95% of them singletons; the top ten hold 4% to 5.5%. The specimen comprised CD8+ T cells from peripheral blood mononuclear cells, sampled in the first trimester of pregnancy. The receptor set was obtained from a female donor with multiple sclerosis, enrolled in a pregnancy study.

The genes are TRBV9 and TRBJ2-1; 8 positions agree with TRBD2. V shed 0 bases and J 9 bases; nucleotides not matched to a gene: 5. The CDR3 covers 14 residues. Germline lookup yields CDR1 SGDLS and CDR2 YYNGEE. CDR3 DNA sequence: TGTGCCAGCAGCGTAGCTCGACTAGCGACTGAGCAGTTCTTC. Translation: CASSVARLATEQFF.

The chain is built from TRBV7-9 and TRBJ2-7; 8 positions match TRBD2. CDR3 length equals 14 residues. The V gene end was trimmed by 8 bases and the J gene end by 1 base; junction bases not matched to a gene: 7. Germline CDR1 is SEHNR and CDR2 is FQNEAQ (reference sequence). This CDR3 reads CASLSGADSYEQYF. The CDR3 bases are TGTGCCAGCCTTAGCGGGGCCGATTCCTACGAGCAGTACTTC.

This chain connects TRBV10-3 to TRBJ1-5; TRBD1 matches 8 bases. The germline CDR1 and CDR2 sequences are ENHRY and SYGVKD. V gave up 6 bases and J gave up 0 bases; unmatched junction bases: 1. This CDR3 is built from 14 residues. CDR3 DNA: TGTGCCATCAGGGACAGGGATAGCAATCAGCCCCAGCATTTT. Its protein product is CAIRDRDSNQPQHF.

This clone was recorded only once. The gene calls are TRBV19 and TRBJ2-5, with unresolved D. Germline assignment: CDR1 LNHDA and CDR2 SQIVND (reference sequence). The CDR3 runs 17 residues. The V end was cut by 3 bases, the J end by 2 bases, with 19 bases between. CDR3 nucleotide sequence: TGTGCCAGTAGTATGTGGTGGCATAGTGGAGCACAAGAGACCCAGTACTTC. This gives the protein CASSMWWHSGAQETQYF. The variable domain in full, completed from reference TRBV19 and TRBJ2-5, reads DGGITQSPKYLFRKEGQNVTLSCEQNLNHDAMYWYRQDPGQGLRLIYYSQIVNDFQKGDIAEGYSVSREKKESFPLTVTSAQKNPTAFYLCASSMWWHSGAQETQYFGPGTRLLVL.

This clone was counted a few times. This rearrangement joins TRBV2 to TRBJ1-5; D is unclear. The V gene lost 3 bases and the J gene lost 7 bases, with 7 bases spanning the gap. CDR3 size: 12 residues. In germline, CDR1 is SNHLY, CDR2 FYNNEI. The CDR3 nucleotides read TGTGCCAGCAGTGACAACTACCAGCCCCAGCATTTT. Translating it yields CASSDNYQPQHF.

The CDR3 loop is CASSYLAGRGETQYF. The CDR3 nucleotides are TGTGCCAGCAGTTACTTAGCGGGACGGGGAGAGACCCAGTACTTC. The rearrangement joins TRBV6-6 to TRBJ2-5, with 8 bases that match TRBD2. Trimming at V came to 1 base and at J to 4 bases, leaving 5 bases not matched to a gene. Germline CDR1 and CDR2: MNHNY and SVGAGI (reference sequence). The length of the CDR3 is 15 residues.

This rearrangement joins TRBV7-3 to TRBJ1-1; tentatively, D is TRBD1 (6 bases). The CDR3 has 19 amino acids. Trimming shortened V by 0 bases and J by 0 bases, and 20 bases separated the two germline ends. Per germline, CDR1 SGHTA and CDR2 FQGTGA. CDR3 in amino acids: CASSLTGVAGQYMNTEAFF. DNA for the CDR3: TGTGCCAGCAGCTTAACCGGAGTGGCTGGACAGTACATGAACACTGAAGCTTTCTTT.

The rearrangement uses TRBV4-1 and TRBJ2-3; 11 bases are a match to TRBD2. The CDR3 is made up of 16 amino acids. CDR1 and CDR2 from the germline V gene are MGHRA and YSYEKL. Germline trimming cut 0 bases from V and 4 bases from J; bases unmatched to any gene: 3. Here the CDR3 reads CASSQETSGSADTQYF. As DNA, the CDR3 is TGCGCCAGCAGCCAAGAAACTAGCGGGAGTGCAGATACGCAGTATTTT.

CDR3 in amino acids: CASSVDPGGSYEQYF. The CDR3 DNA follows: TGTGCCAGCAGCGTAGACCCCGGGGGTTCCTACGAGCAGTACTTC. The chain employs TRBV9 and TRBJ2-7; D possibly corresponds to TRBD2 (6 bases). The CDR3 spans 15 residues. Germline lookup yields CDR1 SGDLS and CDR2 YYNGEE. V lost 0 bases, J lost 1 base, and 11 bases lay in between.

The chain couples TRBV2 to TRBJ1-2, with 8 bases that match TRBD1. Germline CDR1 is SNHLY and CDR2 is FYNNEI. With V trimmed by 6 bases and J by 2 bases, 8 bases remained unmatched. CDR3 length: 15 residues. CDR3 in amino acids: CASRQGGSGNYGYTF. In DNA, the CDR3 is TGTGCCAGCAGACAGGGGGGTAGCGGCAACTATGGCTACACCTTC.

This rearrangement joins TRBV5-1 to TRBJ1-1; possibly TRBD1 for D (5 bases). There are 13 residues in the CDR3. The V end lost 4 bases, the J end lost 7 bases, and 14 bases lay between the germline ends. The germline V gene has CDR1 SGHRS and CDR2 YFSETQ. CDR3 bases: TGCGCCAGCAGCGGAATGGACAACGGTGAAGCTTTCTTT. Residues: CASSGMDNGEAFF.

The genes are TRBV4-2 and TRBJ2-1, with 8 positions matching TRBD2. V was clipped by 1 base and J by 8 bases; unmatched bases: 4. Germline-derived CDR1 and CDR2 are LGHNA and YNFKEQ. The CDR3 runs to 14 residues. The CDR3 here is CASSQGGGNDEQFF. CDR3 coding DNA: TGTGCCAGCAGCCAAGGCGGGGGGAACGATGAGCAGTTCTTC.

The chain has TRBV7-9 and TRBJ1-2; TRBD1 is a possible D gene (6 bases). Trimming left V 5 bases short and J 7 bases short, with 23 bases between. The CDR3 contains 16 residues. Germline assignment: CDR1 SEHNR and CDR2 FQNEAQ (reference sequence). CDR3 sequence (DNA): TGTGCCAGCAGCCCCGGCCCGGGCCGCAAAGGGGGTGGCTACACCTTC. Its protein product is CASSPGPGRKGGGYTF.

The gene calls are TRBV19 and TRBJ2-1, with 7 bases matching TRBD2. Germline CDR1 is LNHDA and CDR2 is SQIVND (reference sequence). The CDR3 covers 16 residues. V was clipped by 6 bases and J by 4 bases; unmatched bases: 12. The CDR3 bases are TGTGCCAGTAGCCCGCTGCGGGAGCGGGTATACAATGAGCAGTTCTTC. Amino acid sequence: CASSPLRERVYNEQFF.

In this sample, this clone turned up once. The CDR3 DNA reads TGTGCCAGCAGTTACTCAACTAGCGGGAACGGCGGGGAGCTGTTTTTT. Amino acids: CASSYSTSGNGGELFF. The chain couples TRBV6-5 to TRBJ2-2; 10 bases are a match to TRBD2. Per the germline V gene, CDR1 is MNHEY and CDR2 is SVGAGI. J lost 7 bases, V lost 0 bases, and 5 bases had no gene match. The CDR3 is 16 residues long.

The V call is TRBV5-4, the J call TRBJ2-2; a possible D gene is TRBD2 (6 bases). CDR1 and CDR2 (germline): SGHNT, YYREEE (reference sequence). Deletions cut 3 bases from V and 2 bases from J, with 17 bases between. This CDR3 is built from 17 residues. CDR3 amino acids: CASSSTGVNSNTGELFF. CDR3 in DNA: TGTGCCAGCAGCTCAACGGGGGTGAATTCAAACACCGGGGAGCTGTTTTTT.

CDR3 in amino acids: CASSLPRTDFYGYTF. CDR3 bases: TGTGCCAGCAGCCTACCCCGGACAGACTTCTATGGCTACACCTTC. V and J are TRBV5-5 and TRBJ1-2; a possible D gene is TRBD1 (6 bases). This CDR3 has 15 residues. Between the trimmed V and J ends, which lost 4 bases and 4 bases, there was a span of 17 bases. Germline assignment: CDR1 SGHKS and CDR2 YYEKEE (reference sequence). Variable domain in full (rest from reference TRBV5-5 and TRBJ1-2): DAGVTQSPTHLIKTRGQQVTLRCSPISGHKSVSWYQQVLGQGPQFIFQYYEKEERGRGNFPDRFSARQFPNYSSELNVNALLLGDSALYLCASSLPRTDFYGYTFGSGTRLTVV.